Detailed here is one TCR beta chain. Its antigen is undetermined. The germline V gene has CDR1 SGDLS and CDR2 YYNGEE. There are 17 residues in the CDR3. V trimming: 0 bases; J trimming: 6 bases; junction bases outside the gene matches: 14. TCRdb processed the 5' RACE reads anew with MiXCR; each CDR3 protein has one entry. The table has fewer than 200,000 distinct CDR3 sequences, roughly 10% seen once. This sample is drawn from a study of CD8 T cells in ankylosing spondylitis. Study outcomes and limitations: Previous work reported some of these motif variants in the synovial fluid and blood of reactive arthritis. Typical of ankylosing spondylitis blood, it appeared, was a TCR beta motif of fewer than 10 highly homologous variants.

The chain joins TRBV9 to TRBJ2-7; 8 nucleotides align to TRBD2. The origin of this receptor is a female donor with ankylosing spondylitis or in good health (not recorded which). The sample comprised blood, either unsorted or a sorted T cell fraction (not recorded which). CDR3 nucleotide sequence: TGTGCCAGCAGCGTAGACCCGGTTACGGGAGGGCCCCTCGAGCAGTACTTC. It encodes CASSVDPVTGGPLEQYF.